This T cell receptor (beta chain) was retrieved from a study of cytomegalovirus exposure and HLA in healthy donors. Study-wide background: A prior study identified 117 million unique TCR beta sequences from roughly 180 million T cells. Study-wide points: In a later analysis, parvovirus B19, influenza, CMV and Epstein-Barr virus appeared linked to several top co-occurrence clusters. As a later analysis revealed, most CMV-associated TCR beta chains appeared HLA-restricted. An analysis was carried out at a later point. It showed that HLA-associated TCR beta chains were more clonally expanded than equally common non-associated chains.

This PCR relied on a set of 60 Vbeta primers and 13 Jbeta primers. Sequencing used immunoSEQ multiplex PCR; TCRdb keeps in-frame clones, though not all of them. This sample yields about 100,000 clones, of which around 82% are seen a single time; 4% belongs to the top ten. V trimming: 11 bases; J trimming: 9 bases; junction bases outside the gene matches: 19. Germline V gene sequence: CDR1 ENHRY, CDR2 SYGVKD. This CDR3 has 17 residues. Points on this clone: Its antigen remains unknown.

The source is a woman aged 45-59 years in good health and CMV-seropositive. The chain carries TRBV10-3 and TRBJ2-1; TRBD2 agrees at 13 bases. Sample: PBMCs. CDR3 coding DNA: TGTGCCGCATCAGGGGTTTCCGGGACTAGCGGGAAGGGTGAGCAGTTCTTC. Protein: CAASGVSGTSGKGEQFF.